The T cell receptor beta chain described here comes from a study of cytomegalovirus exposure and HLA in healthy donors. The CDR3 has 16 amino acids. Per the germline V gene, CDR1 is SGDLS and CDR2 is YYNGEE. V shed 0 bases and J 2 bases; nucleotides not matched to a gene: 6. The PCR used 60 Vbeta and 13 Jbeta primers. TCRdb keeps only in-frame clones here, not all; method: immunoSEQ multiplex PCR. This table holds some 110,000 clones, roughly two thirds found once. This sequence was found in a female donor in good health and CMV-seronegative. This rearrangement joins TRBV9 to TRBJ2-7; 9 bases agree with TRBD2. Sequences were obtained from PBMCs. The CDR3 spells CASSVDAGGWAYEQYF. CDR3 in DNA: TGTGCCAGCAGCGTAGATGCGGGAGGGTGGGCCTACGAGCAGTACTTC.